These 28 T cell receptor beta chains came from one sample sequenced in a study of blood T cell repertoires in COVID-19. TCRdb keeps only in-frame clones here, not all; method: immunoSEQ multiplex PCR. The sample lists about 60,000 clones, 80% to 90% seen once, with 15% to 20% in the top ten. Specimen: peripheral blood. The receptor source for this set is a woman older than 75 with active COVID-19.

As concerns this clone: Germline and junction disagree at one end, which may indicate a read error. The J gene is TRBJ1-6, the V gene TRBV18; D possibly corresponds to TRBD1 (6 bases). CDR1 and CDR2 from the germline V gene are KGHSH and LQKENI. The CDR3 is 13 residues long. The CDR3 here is CASSPYRDSPLHF. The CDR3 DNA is TGTGCCAGCTCACCGTACAGGGATTCGCCCCTCCACTTT.

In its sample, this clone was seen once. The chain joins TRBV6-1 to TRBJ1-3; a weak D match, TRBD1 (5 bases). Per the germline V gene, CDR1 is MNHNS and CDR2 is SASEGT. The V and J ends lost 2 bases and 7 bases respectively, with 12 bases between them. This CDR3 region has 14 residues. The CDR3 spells CASSEIGGENTIYF. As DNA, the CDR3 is TGTGCCAGCAGTGAAATCGGGGGAGAGAACACCATATATTTT.

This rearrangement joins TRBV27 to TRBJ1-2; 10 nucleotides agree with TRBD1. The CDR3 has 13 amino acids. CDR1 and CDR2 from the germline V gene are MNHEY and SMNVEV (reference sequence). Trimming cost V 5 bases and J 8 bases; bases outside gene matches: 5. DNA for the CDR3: TGTGCCAGCAGTGTGACAGGGGGCGGGGGCTACACCTTC. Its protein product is CASSVTGGGGYTF.

The CDR3 region has the DNA TGTGCCAGCAGCACAGGGATGGGTAATGAAAAACTGTTTTTT. Encoded protein: CASSTGMGNEKLFF. This chain uses TRBV6-5 with TRBJ1-4, with TRBD1 as a possible D gene (6 bases). The length of the CDR3 is 14 residues. Germline V gene data show CDR1 as MNHEY and CDR2 as SVGAGI. Trimming pared 6 bases from V and 4 bases from J, leaving 12 bases between.

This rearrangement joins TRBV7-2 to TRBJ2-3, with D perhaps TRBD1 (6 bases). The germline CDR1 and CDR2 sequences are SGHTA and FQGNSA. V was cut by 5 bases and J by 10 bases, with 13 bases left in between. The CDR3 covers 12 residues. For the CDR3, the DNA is TGTGCCAGCAGCCCTCATCAGGGGCCGCAGTATTTT. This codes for CASSPHQGPQYF.

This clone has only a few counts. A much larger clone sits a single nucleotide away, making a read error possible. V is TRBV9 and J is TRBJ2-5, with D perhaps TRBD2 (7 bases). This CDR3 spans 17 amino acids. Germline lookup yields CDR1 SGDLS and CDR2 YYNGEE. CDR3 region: CARSAPRWGGAGETQYF. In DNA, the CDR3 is TGTGCCCGCAGCGCACCGCGTTGGGGGGGGGCGGGGGAGACCCAGTACTTC.

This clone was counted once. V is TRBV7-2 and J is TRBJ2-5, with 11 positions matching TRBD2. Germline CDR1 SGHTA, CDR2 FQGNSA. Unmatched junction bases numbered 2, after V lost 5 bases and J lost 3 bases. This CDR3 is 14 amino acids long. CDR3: CASSAGLAEETQYF. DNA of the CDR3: TGTGCCAGCAGCGCGGGACTAGCGGAAGAGACCCAGTACTTC.

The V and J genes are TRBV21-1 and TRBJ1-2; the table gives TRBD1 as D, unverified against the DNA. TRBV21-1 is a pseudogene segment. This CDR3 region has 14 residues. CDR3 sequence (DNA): TGTGCCAGCAGCAAAGCACAGGGCTCGGGTGGCTACACCTTC. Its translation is CASSKAQGSGGYTF.

The DNA of the CDR3 is TGTGCCAGCAGTTTTACCCCCGGGGAGGGATGGGGCTACACCTTC. This encodes CASSFTPGEGWGYTF. This rearrangement joins TRBV28 to TRBJ1-2, with D unclear. Trimming left V 3 bases short and J 8 bases short, with 19 bases between. This CDR3 spans 15 amino acids. Germline-derived CDR1 and CDR2 are MDHEN and SYDVKM.

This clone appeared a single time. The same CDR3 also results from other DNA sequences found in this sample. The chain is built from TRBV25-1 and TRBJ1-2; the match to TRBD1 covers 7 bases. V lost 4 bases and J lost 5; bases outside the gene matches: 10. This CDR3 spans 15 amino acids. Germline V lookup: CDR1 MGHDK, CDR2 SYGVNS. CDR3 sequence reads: CASSGQGQALYGYTF. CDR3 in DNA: TGTGCCAGCAGTGGACAGGGCCAGGCCCTATATGGCTACACCTTC.

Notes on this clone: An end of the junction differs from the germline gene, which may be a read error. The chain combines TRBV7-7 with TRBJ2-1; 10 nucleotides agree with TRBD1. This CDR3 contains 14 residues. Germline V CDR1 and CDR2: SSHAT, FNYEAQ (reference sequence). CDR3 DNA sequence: TGTGCTAGCAGCCCCGGGACAGGGGAAGTTGAGCAGTTCTTC. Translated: CASSPGTGEVEQFF.

The CDR3 here is CASSQGLADQETQYF. Written as DNA, the CDR3 is TGTGCCAGCAGCCAGGGACTAGCGGACCAAGAGACCCAGTACTTC. The chain joins TRBV4-2 to TRBJ2-5; 11 nucleotides agree with TRBD2. V lost 3 bases to trimming and J lost 0 bases; unmatched junction nucleotides: 0. The germline V gene encodes CDR1 LGHNA and CDR2 YNFKEQ. The CDR3 contains 15 residues.

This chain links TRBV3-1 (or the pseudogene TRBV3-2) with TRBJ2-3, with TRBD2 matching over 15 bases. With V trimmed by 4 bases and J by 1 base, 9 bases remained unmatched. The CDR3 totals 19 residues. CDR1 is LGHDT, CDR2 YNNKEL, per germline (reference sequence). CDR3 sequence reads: CASSLRTSGGVMGTDTQYF. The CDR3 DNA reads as TGTGCCAGCAGCCTACGGACTAGCGGGGGGGTAATGGGCACAGATACGCAGTATTTT.

This CDR3 is CAISGRDREIYEQYF. As DNA, the CDR3 is TGTGCCATCAGTGGCCGGGACAGGGAAATCTACGAGCAGTACTTC. This chain links TRBV10-3 with TRBJ2-7; 9 bases fit TRBD1. The CDR3 runs 15 residues. J lost 3 bases, V lost 4 bases, and 7 bases had no gene match. CDR1 and CDR2 (germline): ENHRY, SYGVKD.

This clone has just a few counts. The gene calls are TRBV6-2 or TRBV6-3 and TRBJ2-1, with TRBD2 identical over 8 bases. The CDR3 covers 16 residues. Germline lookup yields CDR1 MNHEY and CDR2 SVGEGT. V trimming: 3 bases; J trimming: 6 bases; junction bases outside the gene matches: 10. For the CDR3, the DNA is TGTGCCAGCAGTTATCAACGGGGGGGCCCCTCCAATGAGCAGTTCTTC. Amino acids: CASSYQRGGPSNEQFF.

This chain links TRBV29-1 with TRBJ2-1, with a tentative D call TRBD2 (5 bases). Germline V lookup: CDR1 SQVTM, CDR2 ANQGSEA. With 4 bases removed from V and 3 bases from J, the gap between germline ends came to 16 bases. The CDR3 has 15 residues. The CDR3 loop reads CSVVGNRDYYNEQFF. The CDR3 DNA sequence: TGCAGCGTTGTAGGTAACAGAGACTACTACAATGAGCAGTTCTTC.

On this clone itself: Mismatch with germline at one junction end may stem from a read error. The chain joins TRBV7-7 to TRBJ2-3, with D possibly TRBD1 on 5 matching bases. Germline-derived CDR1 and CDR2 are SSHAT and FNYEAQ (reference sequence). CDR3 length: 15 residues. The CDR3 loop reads CASSLGVGFPDTQYF. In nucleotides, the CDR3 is TGTGCTAGCAGCTTAGGGGTGGGCTTCCCAGATACGCAGTATTTT.

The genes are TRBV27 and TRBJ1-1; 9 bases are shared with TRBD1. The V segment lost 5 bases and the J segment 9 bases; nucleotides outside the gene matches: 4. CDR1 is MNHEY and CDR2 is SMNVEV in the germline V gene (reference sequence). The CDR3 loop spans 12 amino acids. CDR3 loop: CASSLGTGQAFF. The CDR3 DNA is TGTGCCAGCAGTCTCGGGACAGGGCAAGCTTTCTTT.

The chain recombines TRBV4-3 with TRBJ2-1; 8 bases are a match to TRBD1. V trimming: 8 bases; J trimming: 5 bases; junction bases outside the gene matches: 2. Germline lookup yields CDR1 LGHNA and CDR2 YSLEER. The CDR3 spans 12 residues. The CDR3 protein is CASGDRHNEQFF. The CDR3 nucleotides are TGCGCCAGCGGGGACAGGCACAATGAGCAGTTCTTC.

The CDR3 DNA reads as TGTGCCAGCAGCTTGGGGGCCTCCACAGATACGCAGTATTTT. As protein: CASSLGASTDTQYF. The gene calls are TRBV7-3 and TRBJ2-3; possibly TRBD1 for D (6 bases). Trimming removed 3 bases at V and 2 bases at J, with 9 bases between. Germline lookup yields CDR1 SGHTA and CDR2 FQGTGA. The CDR3 length is 14 residues.

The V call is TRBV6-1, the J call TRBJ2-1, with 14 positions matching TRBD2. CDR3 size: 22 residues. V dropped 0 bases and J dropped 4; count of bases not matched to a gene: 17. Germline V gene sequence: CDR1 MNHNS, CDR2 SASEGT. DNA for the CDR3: TGTGCCAGCAGTGAAGCATTGAGGGGCCTTCTGACTAGCGGGGGGGCGTACAATGAGCAGTTCTTC. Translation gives CASSEALRGLLTSGGAYNEQFF.

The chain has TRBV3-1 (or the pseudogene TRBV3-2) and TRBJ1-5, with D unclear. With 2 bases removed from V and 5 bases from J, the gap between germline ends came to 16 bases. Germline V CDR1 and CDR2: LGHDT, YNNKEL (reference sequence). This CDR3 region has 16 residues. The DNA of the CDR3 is TGTGCCAGCAGCCAATCGGGGTCAGGACGGGATCAGCCCCAGCATTTT. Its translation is CASSQSGSGRDQPQHF.

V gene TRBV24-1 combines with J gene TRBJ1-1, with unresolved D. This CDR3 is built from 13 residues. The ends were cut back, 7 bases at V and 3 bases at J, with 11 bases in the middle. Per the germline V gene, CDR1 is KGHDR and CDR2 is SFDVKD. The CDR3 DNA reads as TGTGCCACCAGAGATCGGACTTACACTGAAGCTTTCTTT. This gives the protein CATRDRTYTEAFF.

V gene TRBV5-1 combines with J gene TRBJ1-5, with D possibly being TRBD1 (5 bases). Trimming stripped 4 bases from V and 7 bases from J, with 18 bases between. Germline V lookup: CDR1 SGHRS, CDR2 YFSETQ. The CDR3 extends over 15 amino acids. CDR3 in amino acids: CASSPDQAGYQPQHF. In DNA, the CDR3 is TGCGCCAGCAGCCCTGATCAGGCAGGGTACCAGCCCCAGCATTTT.

CDR3 sequence (DNA): TGTGCCAGTAGTATATCCTGGCAGGGGGTCGACTATGGCTACACCTTC. It is translated as CASSISWQGVDYGYTF. The chain has TRBV19 and TRBJ1-2; 7 nucleotides align to TRBD1. The germline gives CDR1 LNHDA, CDR2 SQIVND (reference sequence). The CDR3 sequence is 16 residues long. The trim removed 2 bases at V and 3 bases at J, leaving 9 bases unmatched. Filled out from reference TRBV19 and TRBJ1-2, the complete variable domain reads DGGITQSPKYLFRKEGQNVTLSCEQNLNHDAMYWYRQDPGQGLRLIYYSQIVNDFQKGDIAEGYSVSREKKESFPLTVTSAQKNPTAFYLCASSISWQGVDYGYTFGSGTRLTVV.

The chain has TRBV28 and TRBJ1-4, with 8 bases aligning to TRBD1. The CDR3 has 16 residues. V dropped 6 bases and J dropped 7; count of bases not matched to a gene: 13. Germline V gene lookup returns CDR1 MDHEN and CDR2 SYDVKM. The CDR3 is CASSLLGQGGFEKLFF. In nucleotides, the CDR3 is TGTGCCAGCAGCCTTCTCGGACAGGGAGGATTTGAAAAACTGTTTTTT.

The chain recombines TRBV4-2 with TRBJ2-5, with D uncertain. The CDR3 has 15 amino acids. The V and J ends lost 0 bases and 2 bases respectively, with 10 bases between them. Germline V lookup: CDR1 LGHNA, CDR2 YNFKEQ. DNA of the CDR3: TGTGCCAGCAGCCAAGATCCGAGCGAACAAGAGACCCAGTACTTC. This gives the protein CASSQDPSEQETQYF.

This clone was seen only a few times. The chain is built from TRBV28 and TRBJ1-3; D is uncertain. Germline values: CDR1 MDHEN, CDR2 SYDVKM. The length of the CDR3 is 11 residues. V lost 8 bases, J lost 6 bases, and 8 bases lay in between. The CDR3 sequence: CASASQNTIYF. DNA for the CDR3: TGTGCCAGCGCCAGTCAAAACACCATATATTTT.